Each of the 2 T cell receptor beta chains below was sequenced from the same sample in a study of blood T cell repertoires in COVID-19. Sequenced by immunoSEQ multiplex PCR; TCRdb stores in-frame clones only, minus some. The sample records about 160,000 clones, 60% to 85% being singletons. The specimen was peripheral blood. The receptors shown here come from a man aged 55 to 70 with acute or convalescent COVID-19.

The rearrangement links TRBV19 to TRBJ1-1; perhaps TRBD1 as D (5 bases). From germline, CDR1 is LNHDA and CDR2 SQIVND (reference sequence). Trimming took 6 bases from V and 1 from J, leaving 15 bases between them. This CDR3 has 15 residues. CDR3 DNA sequence: TGTGCCAGTAGGCAGGGATCGGTGTGGAACACTGAAGCTTTCTTT. As protein: CASRQGSVWNTEAFF.

This chain joins TRBV19 and TRBJ1-1; possible D gene TRBD1, 5 bases. The CDR3 loop spans 12 amino acids. Trimming removed 3 bases from V and 6 bases from J, with 8 bases in between. Looked up from germline, CDR1 is LNHDA and CDR2 is SQIVND (reference sequence). In nucleotides, the CDR3 is TGTGCCAGTAGTATTACGGGGGCTGAAGCTTTCTTT. This codes for CASSITGAEAFF.